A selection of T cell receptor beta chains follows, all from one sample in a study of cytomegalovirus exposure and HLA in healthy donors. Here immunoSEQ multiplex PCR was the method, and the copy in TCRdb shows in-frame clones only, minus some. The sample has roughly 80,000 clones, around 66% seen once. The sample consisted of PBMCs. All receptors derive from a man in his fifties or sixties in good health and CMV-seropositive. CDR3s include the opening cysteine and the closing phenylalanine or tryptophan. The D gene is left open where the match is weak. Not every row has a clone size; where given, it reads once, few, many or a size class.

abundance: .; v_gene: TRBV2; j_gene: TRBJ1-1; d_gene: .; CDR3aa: CASSGEGRDTEAFF; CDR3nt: TGTGCCAGCAGTGGAGAGGGAAGAGACACTGAAGCTTTCTTT
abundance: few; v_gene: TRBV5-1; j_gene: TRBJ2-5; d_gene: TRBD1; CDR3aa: CASSPGTGTETQYF; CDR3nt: TGTGCCAGCAGCCCCGGGACAGGGACGGAGACCCAGTACTTC
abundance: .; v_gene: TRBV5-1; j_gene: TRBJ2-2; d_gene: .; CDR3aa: CASSLGGLFTGELFF; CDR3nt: TGCGCCAGCAGCTTGGGCGGGCTGTTCACCGGGGAGCTGTTTTTT
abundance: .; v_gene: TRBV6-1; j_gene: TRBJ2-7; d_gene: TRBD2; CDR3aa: CASSGSLSGSSYEQYF; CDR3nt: TGTGCCAGCAGTGGATCTCTTAGCGGGAGCTCCTACGAGCAGTACTTC
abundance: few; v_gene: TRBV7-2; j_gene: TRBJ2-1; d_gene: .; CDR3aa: CASSLRSWGGRQFF; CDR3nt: TGTGCCAGCAGCCTCCGTTCGTGGGGCGGAAGGCAGTTCTTC
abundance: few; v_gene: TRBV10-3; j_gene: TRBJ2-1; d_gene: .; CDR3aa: CAIRDVYNEQFF; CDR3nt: TGTGCCATCCGAGATGTCTACAATGAGCAGTTCTTC
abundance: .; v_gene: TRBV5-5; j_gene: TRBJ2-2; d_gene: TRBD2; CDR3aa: CASSLGRGGYTGELFF; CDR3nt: TGTGCCAGCAGCTTGGGGCGGGGAGGGTACACCGGGGAGCTGTTTTTT
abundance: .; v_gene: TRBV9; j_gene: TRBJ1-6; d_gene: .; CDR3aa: CASSETGFNSPLHF; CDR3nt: TGTGCCAGCAGCGAAACAGGGTTCAATTCACCCCTCCACTTT
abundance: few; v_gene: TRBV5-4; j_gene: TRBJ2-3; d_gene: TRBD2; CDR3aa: CASSVGLAGGTDTQYF; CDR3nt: TGTGCCAGCAGCGTGGGGCTAGCGGGTGGCACAGATACGCAGTATTTT
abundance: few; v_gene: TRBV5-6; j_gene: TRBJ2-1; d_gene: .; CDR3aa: CASSVIGEREQFF; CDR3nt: TGTGCCAGCAGCGTAATCGGGGAACGTGAGCAGTTCTTC
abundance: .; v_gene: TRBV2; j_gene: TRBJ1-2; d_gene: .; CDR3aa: CASSERDTNYGYTF; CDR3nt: TGTGCCAGCAGTGAGCGGGATACTAACTATGGCTACACCTTC
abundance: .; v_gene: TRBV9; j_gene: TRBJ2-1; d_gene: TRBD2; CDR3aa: CASSDGTSGSNEQFF; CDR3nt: TGTGCCAGCAGCGATGGGACTAGCGGGAGCAATGAGCAGTTCTTC
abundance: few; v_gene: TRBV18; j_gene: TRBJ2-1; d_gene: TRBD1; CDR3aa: CASSPSHRRTGENEQFF; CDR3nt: TGTGCCAGCTCACCGTCACATCGCAGGACAGGGGAAAATGAGCAGTTCTTC
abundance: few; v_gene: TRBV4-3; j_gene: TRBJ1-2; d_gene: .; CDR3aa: CASSQEVVVRRGYTF; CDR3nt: TGCGCCAGCAGCCAAGAAGTAGTCGTGCGTCGGGGCTACACCTTC
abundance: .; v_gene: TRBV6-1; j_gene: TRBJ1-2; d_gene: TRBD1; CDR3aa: CASLQGDYGYTF; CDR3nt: TGTGCCAGCCTACAGGGGGACTATGGCTACACCTTC
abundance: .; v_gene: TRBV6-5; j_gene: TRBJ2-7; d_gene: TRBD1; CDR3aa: CASSGTDSYEQYF; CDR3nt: TGTGCCAGCAGTGGGACAGATTCCTACGAGCAGTACTTC
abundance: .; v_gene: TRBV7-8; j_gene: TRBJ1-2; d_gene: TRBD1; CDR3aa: CASSLRQGTPTPYGYTF; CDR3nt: TGTGCCAGCAGCCTTCGACAGGGTACTCCCACCCCCTATGGCTACACCTTC
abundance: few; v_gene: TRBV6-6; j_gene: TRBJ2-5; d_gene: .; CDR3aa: CASSYFGRETQYF; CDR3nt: TGTGCCAGCAGTTACTTCGGGAGAGAGACCCAGTACTTC
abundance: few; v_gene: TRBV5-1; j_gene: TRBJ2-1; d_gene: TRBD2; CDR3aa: CASSPPGLAGDREQFF; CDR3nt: TGCGCCAGCAGCCCCCCCGGGCTAGCGGGAGATCGGGAGCAGTTCTTC
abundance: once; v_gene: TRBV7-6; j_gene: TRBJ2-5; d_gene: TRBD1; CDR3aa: CASSLSFRGPEETQYF; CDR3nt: TGTGCCAGCAGCTTATCATTTAGGGGGCCTGAAGAGACCCAGTACTTC
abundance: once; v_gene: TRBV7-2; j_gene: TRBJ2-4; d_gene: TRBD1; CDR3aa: CASSLGTGGNIQYF; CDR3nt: TGTGCCAGCAGCTTAGGGACAGGGGGGAACATTCAGTACTTC
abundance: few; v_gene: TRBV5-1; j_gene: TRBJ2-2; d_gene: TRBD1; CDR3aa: CASSACQTGRHRGAVF; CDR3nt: TGCGCCAGCTCCGCTTGCCAGACAGGGCGACACCGGGGAGCTGTTTTT
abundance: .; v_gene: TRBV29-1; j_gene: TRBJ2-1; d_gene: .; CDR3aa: CSSARGKRTYNEQFF; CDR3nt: TGCAGCAGCGCCAGGGGCAAAAGAACCTACAATGAGCAGTTCTTC
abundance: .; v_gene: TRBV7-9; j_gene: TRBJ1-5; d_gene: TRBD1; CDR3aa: CASSWQGAIGQPQHF; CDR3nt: TGTGCCAGCAGCTGGCAGGGGGCGATCGGTCAGCCCCAGCATTTT
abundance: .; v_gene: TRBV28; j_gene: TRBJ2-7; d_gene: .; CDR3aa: CASSQGSYEQYF; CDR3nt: TGTGCCAGCTCGCAGGGGTCCTACGAGCAGTACTTC
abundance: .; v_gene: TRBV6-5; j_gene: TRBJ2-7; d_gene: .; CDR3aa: CASRGMGGTYEQYF; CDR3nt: TGTGCCAGCCGCGGGATGGGCGGAACTTACGAGCAGTACTTC
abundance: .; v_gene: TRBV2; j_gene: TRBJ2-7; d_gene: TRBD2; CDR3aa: CASSLTSGRGYEQYF; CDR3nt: TGTGCCAGCAGTCTCACTAGCGGGAGAGGTTACGAGCAGTACTTC
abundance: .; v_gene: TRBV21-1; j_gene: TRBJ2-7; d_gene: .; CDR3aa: CASSKTSGPYF; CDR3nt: TGTGCCAGCAGCAAGACTAGCGGGCCGTACTTC
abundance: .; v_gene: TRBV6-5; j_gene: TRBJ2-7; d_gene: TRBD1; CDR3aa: CASSRQGLVGYEQYF; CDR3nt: TGTGCCAGCAGTCGACAGGGTCTGGTAGGCTACGAGCAGTACTTC
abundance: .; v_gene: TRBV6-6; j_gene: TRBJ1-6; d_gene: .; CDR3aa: CASSDNWTANSPLHF; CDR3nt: TGTGCCAGCAGTGACAACTGGACAGCTAATTCACCCCTCCACTTT
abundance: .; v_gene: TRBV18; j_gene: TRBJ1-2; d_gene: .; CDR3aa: CASSPDTYGYTF; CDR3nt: TGTGCCAGCTCACCTGACACATATGGCTACACCTTC
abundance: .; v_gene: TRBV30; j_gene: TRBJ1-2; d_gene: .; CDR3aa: CAWSVAPRGYGYTF; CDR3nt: TGTGCCTGGAGTGTAGCGCCCAGGGGCTATGGCTACACCTTC
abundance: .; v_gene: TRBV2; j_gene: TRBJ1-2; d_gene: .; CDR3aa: CASSPQGQNYGYTF; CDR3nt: TGTGCCAGCAGTCCTCAAGGACAGAACTATGGCTACACCTTC
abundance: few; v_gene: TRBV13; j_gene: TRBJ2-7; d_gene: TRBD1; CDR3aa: CASSGQGRYEQYF; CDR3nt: TGTGCCAGCAGCGGACAGGGCCGGTACGAGCAGTACTTC
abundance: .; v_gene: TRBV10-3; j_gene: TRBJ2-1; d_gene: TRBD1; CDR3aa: CAISYSGTGGLYNEQFF; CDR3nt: TGTGCCATCAGTTACTCCGGGACAGGGGGTCTCTACAATGAGCAGTTCTTC
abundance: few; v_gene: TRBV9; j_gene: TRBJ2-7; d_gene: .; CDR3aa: CASSVAGGYSYEQYF; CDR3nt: TGTGCCAGCAGCGTAGCAGGGGGGTACTCCTACGAGCAGTACTTC
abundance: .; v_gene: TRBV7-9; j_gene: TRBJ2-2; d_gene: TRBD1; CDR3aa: CSSKSRDRVNTGELFF; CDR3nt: TGTTCCAGCAAGTCTCGGGACAGAGTGAACACCGGGGAGCTGTTTTTT
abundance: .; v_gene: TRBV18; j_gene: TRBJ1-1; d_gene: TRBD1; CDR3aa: CASSPPSNRGNTEAFF; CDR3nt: TGTGCCAGCTCACCACCGTCTAACAGGGGAAACACTGAAGCTTTCTTT
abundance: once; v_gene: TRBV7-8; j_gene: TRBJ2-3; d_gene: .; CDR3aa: CASSSRTRGSTDTQYF; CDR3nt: TGTGCCAGCAGCTCTAGGACGCGAGGGAGCACAGATACGCAGTATTTT
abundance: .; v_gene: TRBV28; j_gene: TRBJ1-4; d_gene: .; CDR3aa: CASSWGLGREVKLFF; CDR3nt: TGTGCCAGCAGTTGGGGATTAGGGAGGGAGGTAAAACTGTTTTTT
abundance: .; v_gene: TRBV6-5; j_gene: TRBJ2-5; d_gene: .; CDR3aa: CASSYNSGETQYF; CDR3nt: TGTGCCAGCAGTTACAACTCGGGGGAGACCCAGTACTTC
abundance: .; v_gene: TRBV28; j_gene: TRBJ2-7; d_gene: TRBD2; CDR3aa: CASSLLTSGSYEQYF; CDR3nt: TGTGCCAGCAGTTTATTGACTAGCGGGAGTTACGAGCAGTACTTC
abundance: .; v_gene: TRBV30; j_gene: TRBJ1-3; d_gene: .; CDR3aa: CAGVLSGNTIYF; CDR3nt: TGTGCCGGCGTACTATCCGGAAACACCATATATTTT
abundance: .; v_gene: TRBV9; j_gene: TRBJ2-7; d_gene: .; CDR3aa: CASSPSGDYEQYF; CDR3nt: TGTGCCAGCAGCCCCTCAGGGGACTACGAGCAGTACTTC
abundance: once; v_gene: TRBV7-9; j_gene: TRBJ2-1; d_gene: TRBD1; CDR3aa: CASSFGQGGYNEQFF; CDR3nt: TGTGCCAGCAGCTTCGGACAGGGTGGGTACAATGAGCAGTTCTTC
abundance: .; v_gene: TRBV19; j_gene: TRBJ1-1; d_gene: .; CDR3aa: CASSMVGRRQAFF; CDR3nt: TGTGCCAGTAGTATGGTTGGGCGGAGGCAAGCTTTCTTT
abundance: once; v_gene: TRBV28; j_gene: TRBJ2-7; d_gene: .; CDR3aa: CASSPPPHRDLGEQYF; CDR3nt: TGTGCCAGCAGCCCCCCGCCCCACAGGGACCTAGGCGAGCAGTACTTC
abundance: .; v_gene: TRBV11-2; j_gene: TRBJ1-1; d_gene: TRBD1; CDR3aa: CASSPRQGGNTEAFF; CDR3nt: TGTGCCAGCAGCCCCCGACAGGGGGGGAACACTGAAGCTTTCTTT
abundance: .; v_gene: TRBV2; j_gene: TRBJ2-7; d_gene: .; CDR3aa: CASFFKQKAAYEQYF; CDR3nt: TGTGCCAGTTTTTTCAAGCAGAAGGCGGCATACGAGCAGTACTTC
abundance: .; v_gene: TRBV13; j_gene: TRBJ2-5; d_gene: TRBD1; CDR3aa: CASSSGQGVRGQETQYF; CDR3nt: TGTGCCAGCAGCTCGGGACAGGGTGTTCGGGGCCAAGAGACCCAGTACTTC
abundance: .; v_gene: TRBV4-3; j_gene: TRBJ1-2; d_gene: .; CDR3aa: CASSLDGQGVYGYTF; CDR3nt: TGCGCCAGCAGCCTTGATGGCCAGGGTGTCTATGGCTACACCTTC
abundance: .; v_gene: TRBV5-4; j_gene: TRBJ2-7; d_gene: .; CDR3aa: CASSLGGGFSYEQYF; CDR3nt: TGTGCCAGCAGCTTGGGGGGGGGCTTCTCCTACGAGCAGTACTTC
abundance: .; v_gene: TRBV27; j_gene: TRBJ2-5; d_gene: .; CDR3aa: CASSLLGLQETQYF; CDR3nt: TGTGCCAGCAGTTTGCTGGGGCTACAAGAGACCCAGTACTTC
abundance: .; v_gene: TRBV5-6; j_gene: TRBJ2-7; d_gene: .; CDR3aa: CASTDQGYEQYF; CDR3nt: TGTGCCAGCACGGATCAGGGCTACGAGCAGTACTTC